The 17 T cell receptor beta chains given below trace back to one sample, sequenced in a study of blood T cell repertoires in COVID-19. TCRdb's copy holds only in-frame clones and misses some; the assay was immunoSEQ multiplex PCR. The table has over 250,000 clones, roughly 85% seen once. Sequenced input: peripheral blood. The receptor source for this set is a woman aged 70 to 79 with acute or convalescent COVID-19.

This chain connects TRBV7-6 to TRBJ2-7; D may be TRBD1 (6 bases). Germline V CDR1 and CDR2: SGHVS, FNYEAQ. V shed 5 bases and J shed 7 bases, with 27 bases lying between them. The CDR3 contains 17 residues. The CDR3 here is CASSLEQGARFNREQYF. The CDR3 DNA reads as TGTGCCAGCAGCCTGGAACAGGGTGCCAGGTTTAATAGGGAGCAGTACTTC.

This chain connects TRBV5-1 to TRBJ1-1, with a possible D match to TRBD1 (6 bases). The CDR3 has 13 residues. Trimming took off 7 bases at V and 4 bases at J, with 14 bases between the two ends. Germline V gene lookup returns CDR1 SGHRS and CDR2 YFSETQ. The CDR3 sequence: CASQGSEATEAFF. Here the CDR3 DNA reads TGCGCCAGCCAGGGGTCTGAGGCCACTGAAGCTTTCTTT.

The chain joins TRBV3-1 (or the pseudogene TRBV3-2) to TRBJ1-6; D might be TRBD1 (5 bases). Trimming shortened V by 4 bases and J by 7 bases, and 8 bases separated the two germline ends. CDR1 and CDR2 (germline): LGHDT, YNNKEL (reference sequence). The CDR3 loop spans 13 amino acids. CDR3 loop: CASSPGENSPLHF. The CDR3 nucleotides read TGTGCCAGCAGCCCGGGGGAAAATTCACCCCTCCACTTT.

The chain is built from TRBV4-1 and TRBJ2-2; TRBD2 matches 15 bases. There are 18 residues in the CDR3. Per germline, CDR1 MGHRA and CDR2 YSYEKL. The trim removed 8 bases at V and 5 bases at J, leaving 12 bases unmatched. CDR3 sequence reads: CASRGMSGTSGGTGELFF. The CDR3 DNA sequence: TGCGCCAGCCGCGGCATGTCCGGGACTAGCGGGGGGACCGGGGAGCTGTTTTTT.

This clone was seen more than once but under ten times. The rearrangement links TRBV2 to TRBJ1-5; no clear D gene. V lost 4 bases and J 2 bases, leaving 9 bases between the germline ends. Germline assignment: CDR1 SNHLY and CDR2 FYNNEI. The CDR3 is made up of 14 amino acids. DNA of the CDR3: TGTGCCAGCAGTGGGTATATAGGCAATCAGCCCCAGCATTTT. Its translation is CASSGYIGNQPQHF.

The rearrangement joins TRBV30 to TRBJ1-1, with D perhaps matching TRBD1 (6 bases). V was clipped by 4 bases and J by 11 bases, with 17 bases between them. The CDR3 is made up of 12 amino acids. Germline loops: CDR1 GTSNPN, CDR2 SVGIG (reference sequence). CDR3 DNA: TGTGCCTGGAAAAGGGGGATGGGGCAGGCTTTCTTT. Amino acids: CAWKRGMGQAFF. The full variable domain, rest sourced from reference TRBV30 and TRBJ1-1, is SQTIHQWPATLVQPVGSPLSLECTVEGTSNPNLYWYRQAAGRGLQLLFYSVGIGQISSEVPQNLSASRPQDRQFILSSKKLLLSDSGFYLCAWKRGMGQAFFGQGTRLTVV.

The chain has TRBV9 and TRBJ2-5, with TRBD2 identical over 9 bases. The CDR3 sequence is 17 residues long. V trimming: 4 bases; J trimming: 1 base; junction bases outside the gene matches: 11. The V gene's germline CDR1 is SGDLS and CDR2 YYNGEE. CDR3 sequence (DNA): TGTGCCAGCAGCCCAGGGTTAAGCGGGGGGACCCAAGAGACCCAGTACTTC. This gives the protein CASSPGLSGGTQETQYF.

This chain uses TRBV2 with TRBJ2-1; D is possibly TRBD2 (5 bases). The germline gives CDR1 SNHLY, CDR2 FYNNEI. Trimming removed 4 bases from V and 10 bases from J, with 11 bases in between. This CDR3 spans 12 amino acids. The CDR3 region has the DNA TGTGCCAGCAGTGCGGATGGCGGGGAGCAGTTCTTC. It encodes CASSADGGEQFF. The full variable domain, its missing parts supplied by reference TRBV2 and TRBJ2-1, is EPEVTQTPSHQVTQMGQEVILRCVPISNHLYFYWYRQILGQKVEFLVSFYNNEISEKSEIFDDQFSVERPDGSNFTLKIRSTKLEDSAMYFCASSADGGEQFFGPGTRLTVL.

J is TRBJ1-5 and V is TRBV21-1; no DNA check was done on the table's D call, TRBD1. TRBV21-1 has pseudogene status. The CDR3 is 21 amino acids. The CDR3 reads CASSNGGYKDRDVESNQPQHF. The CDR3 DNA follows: TGTGCCAGCAGCAACGGGGGGTATAAGGACAGGGACGTCGAAAGCAATCAGCCCCAGCATTTT.

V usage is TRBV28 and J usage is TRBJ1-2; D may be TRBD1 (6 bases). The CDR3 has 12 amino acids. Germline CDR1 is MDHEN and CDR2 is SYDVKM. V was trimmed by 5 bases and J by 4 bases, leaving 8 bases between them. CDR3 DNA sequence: TGTGCCAGCAGTACAGGGTTCTATGGCTACACCTTC. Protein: CASSTGFYGYTF.

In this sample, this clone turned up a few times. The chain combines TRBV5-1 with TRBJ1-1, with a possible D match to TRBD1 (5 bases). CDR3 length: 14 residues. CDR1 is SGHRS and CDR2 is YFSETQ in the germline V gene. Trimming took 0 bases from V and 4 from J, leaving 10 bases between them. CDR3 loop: CASSLGIGVTEAFF. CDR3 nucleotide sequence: TGCGCCAGCAGCTTGGGGATAGGGGTCACTGAAGCTTTCTTT.

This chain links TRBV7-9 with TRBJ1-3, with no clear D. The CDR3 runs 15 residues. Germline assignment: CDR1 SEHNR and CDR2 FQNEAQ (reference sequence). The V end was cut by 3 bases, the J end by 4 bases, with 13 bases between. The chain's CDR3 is CASSLKRTGGNTIYF. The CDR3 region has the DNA TGTGCCAGCAGCTTGAAACGGACGGGGGGAAACACCATATATTTT.

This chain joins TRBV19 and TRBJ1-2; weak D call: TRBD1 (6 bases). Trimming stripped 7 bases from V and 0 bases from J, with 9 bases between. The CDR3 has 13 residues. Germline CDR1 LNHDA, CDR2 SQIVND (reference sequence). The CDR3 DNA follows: TGTGCCAGTACAGGGGCTCCTAACTATGGCTACACCTTC. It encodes CASTGAPNYGYTF.

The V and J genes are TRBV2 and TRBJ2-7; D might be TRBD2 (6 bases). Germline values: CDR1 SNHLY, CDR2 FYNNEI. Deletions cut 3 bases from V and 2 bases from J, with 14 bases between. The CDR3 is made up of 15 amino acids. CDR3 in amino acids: CASSERRTKAYEQYF. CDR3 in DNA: TGTGCCAGCAGTGAGAGGAGGACTAAGGCCTACGAGCAGTACTTC.

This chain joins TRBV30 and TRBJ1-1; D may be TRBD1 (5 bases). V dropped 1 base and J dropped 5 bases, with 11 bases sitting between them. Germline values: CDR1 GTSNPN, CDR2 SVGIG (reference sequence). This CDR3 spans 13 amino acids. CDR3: CAWSANRGTEAFF. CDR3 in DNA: TGTGCCTGGAGTGCGAACCGGGGGACTGAAGCTTTCTTT. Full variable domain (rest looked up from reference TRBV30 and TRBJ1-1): SQTIHQWPATLVQPVGSPLSLECTVEGTSNPNLYWYRQAAGRGLQLLFYSVGIGQISSEVPQNLSASRPQDRQFILSSKKLLLSDSGFYLCAWSANRGTEAFFGQGTRLTVV.

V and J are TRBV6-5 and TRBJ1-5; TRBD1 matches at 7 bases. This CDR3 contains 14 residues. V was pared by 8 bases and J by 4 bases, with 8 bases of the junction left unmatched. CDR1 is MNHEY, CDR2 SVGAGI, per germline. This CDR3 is CASSGQALNQPQHF. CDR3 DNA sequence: TGTGCCAGCTCTGGACAGGCCCTTAATCAGCCCCAGCATTTT.

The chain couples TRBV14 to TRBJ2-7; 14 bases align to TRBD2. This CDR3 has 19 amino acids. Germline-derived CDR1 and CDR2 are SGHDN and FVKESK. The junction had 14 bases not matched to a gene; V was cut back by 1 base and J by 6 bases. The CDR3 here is CASSQAAGLAGAEGFEQYF. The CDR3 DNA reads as TGTGCCAGCAGCCAAGCAGCGGGACTAGCGGGGGCCGAGGGATTCGAGCAGTACTTC.